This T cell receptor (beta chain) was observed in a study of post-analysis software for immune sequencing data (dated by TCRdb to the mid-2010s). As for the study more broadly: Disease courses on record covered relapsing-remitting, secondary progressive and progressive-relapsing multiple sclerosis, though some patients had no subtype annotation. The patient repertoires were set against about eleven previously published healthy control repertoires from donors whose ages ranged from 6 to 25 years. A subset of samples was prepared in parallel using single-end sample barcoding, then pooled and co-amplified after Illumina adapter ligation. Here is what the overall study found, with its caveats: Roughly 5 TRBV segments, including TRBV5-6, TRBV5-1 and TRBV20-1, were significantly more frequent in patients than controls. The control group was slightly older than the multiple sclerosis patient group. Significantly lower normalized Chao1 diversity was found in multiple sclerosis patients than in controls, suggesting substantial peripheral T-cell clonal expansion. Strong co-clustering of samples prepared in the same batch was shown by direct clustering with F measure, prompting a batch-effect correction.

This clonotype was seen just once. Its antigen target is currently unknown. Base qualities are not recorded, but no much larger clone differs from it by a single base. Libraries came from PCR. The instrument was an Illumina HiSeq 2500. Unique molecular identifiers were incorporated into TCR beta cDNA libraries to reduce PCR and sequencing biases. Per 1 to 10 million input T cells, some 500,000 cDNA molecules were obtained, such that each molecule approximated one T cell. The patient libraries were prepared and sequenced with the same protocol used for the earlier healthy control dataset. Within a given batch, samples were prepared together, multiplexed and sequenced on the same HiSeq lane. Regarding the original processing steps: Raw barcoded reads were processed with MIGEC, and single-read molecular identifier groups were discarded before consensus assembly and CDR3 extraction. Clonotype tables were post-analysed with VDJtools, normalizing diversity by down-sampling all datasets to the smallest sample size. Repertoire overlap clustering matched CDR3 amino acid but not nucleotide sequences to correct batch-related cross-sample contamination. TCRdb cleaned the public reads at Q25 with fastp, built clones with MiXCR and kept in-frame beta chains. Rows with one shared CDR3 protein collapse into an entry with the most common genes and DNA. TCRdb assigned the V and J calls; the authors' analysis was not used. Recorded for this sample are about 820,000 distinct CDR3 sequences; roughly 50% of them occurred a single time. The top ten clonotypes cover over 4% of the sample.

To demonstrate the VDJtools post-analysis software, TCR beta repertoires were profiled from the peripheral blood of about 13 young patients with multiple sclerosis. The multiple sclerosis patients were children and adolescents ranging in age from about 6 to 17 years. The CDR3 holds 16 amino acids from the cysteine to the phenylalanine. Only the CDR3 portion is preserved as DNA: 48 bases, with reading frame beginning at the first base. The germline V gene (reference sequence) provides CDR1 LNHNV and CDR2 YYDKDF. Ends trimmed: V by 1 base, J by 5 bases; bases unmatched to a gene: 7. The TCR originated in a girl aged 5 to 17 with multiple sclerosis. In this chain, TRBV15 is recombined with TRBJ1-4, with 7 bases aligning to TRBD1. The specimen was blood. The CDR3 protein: CATSRVGTEVNEKLFF. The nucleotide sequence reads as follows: TGTGCCACCAGCAGAGTCGGGACAGAAGTCAATGAAAAACTGTTTTTT.